This T cell receptor beta chain was sequenced for a study of T cell changes during pregnancy in multiple sclerosis. The assay was immunoSEQ multiplex PCR, and TCRdb's table has in-frame clones only and misses some. The sample contains about 59,000 clones, around 93% of which appear only once. The germline V gene encodes CDR1 SNHLY and CDR2 FYNNEI. The V and J ends lost 8 bases and 0 bases respectively, with 11 bases between them. CDR3 size: 15 residues. Material: CD4+ T cells from peripheral blood mononuclear cells, obtained before pregnancy. The receptor's source is a female donor with multiple sclerosis, enrolled in a pregnancy study. This chain connects TRBV2 to TRBJ2-6; possible D gene TRBD2, 6 bases. The DNA for the CDR3 is TGTGCCAGCGGGAGGAAGACCTCTGGGGCCAACGTCCTGACTTTC. Amino acids: CASGRKTSGANVLTF.